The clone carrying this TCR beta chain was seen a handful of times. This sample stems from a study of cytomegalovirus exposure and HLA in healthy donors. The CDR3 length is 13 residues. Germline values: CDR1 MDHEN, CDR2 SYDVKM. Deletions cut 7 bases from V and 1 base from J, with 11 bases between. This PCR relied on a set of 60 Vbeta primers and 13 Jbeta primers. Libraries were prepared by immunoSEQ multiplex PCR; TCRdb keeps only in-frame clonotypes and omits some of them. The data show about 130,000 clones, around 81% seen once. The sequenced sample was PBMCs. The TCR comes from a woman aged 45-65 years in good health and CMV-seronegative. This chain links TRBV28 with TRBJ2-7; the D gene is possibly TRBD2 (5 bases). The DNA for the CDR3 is TGTGCCAGCAAACCAGCGGTTTCCTACGAGCAGTACTTC. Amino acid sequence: CASKPAVSYEQYF.